This T cell receptor (beta chain) was sequenced in a study of shared clonotypes between healthy human individuals. Study-wide results and caveats: In a handful of donors, around 4.8% of naive CD4 clonotypes appeared in common. Owing to a small donor count, the genetic and exposure-history diversity represented was limited.

A roughly 200 ng quantity of DNA, tens of thousands of T cell genomes, went into the sorted-subset replicate PCRs. The repertoire was sequenced with immunoSEQ multiplex PCR; TCRdb's copy has only in-frame clones and lacks some. The sample has about 2.3 million clones, just under 95% seen once; the top ten hold around 0.38%. Concerning this clone: Its specificity is not known.

V was pared by 4 bases and J by 6 bases, with 15 bases between. CDR1 SGHRS and CDR2 YFSETQ come from the germline V gene. CDR3 length equals 14 residues. The chain uses TRBV5-1 and TRBJ2-3; D gene ambiguous. The TCR was taken from a man younger than 30 in good health. Some clones in this sample may be carry-over from other donors' samples. Sample: naive CD4+ T cells from PBMCs. Subset in this sample: CD45RA+ positively selected. The DNA for the CDR3 is TGCGCCAGCAGCATCGGCGCCCCTCTGGATACGCAGTATTTT. Its protein product is CASSIGAPLDTQYF.